A selection of T cell receptor beta chains follows, all from one sample in a study of shared clonotypes between healthy human individuals. The data were produced by immunoSEQ multiplex PCR, yet TCRdb's version contains in-frame clones alone and is incomplete. The table records more than 500,000 clones, 90% to 95% of them present only once. The sequenced sample was naive CD8+ T cells sorted from blood. The source of these receptors is a woman in her twenties or thirties in good health. Both conserved end residues are part of each CDR3.

v_gene	CDR3aa
TRBV10-1	CASSESVSYEQYF
TRBV5-5	CASSLWVQETQYF
TRBV28	CASTLTNTGELFF
TRBV5-1	CASSFSAGQSYEQYF
TRBV7-9	CASSLPLGDTQYF
TRBV4-1	CASSHERLGGETQYF
TRBV15	CATSRDGDTFANTGELFF
TRBV9	CASSLLKGAGDGYTF
TRBV19	CASSTTGTHPSTDTQYF
TRBV5-3	CARRRDRSKLFF
TRBV27	CASSHGTSGTYNEQFF
TRBV13	CASSQGPMNTEAFF
TRBV9	CASSAPDGKETQYF
TRBV27	CASSLVVGASEAFF
TRBV4-1	CASSSPQGVEQYF
TRBV28	CASSPIWTSSTDTQYF
TRBV27	CASSLTPAPNEQYF
TRBV4-1	CASSQVLRSLNTQYF
TRBV27	CASSTGLSYEQYF
TRBV13	CASSFGWTSGRGEQYF
TRBV2	CASSDSFYEQYF
TRBV5-1	CASSLSSPYNEQFF
TRBV4-1	CASSQAQDRGRPYEQYF
TRBV6-1	CASSEDLLVLGETQYF
TRBV28	CASSPPGPAGGELFF
TRBV7-9	CASSLGQGAAEQYF
TRBV25-1	CASSDSRTEAFF
TRBV4-1	CASSQARSETQYF
TRBV5-4	CASSSLVGGLYEQYF
TRBV27	CASSYLPHLRAEAFF
TRBV6-1	CASSVSGRNADEQFF
TRBV19	CASSIFAAGEQYF
TRBV15	CATSNQGSGGEAFF
TRBV11-2	CASSPSGQWFNYGYTF
TRBV5-6	CASSLGRGSETQYF
TRBV28	CASSPNSEAYGYTF
TRBV11-2	CASSLDEQFF
TRBV13	CASSLSGGDWTQYF
TRBV7-6	CASSLALAGEQYF
TRBV19	CASSFEASSYEQYF
TRBV4-1	CASSCPRDSYEQYF
TRBV7-9	CASSPTTSEQFF
TRBV5-1	CASRTGSGGLAGVSETQYF
TRBV11-1	CASSLVSGLAGDNEQFF
TRBV28	CASRGDSGEKLFF
TRBV7-9	CASSRGTTPSYNEQFF
TRBV28	CASSSGTGGLYF
TRBV13	CASSPDLRANEQFF
TRBV28	CASTPQGLGQPQHF
TRBV19	CASSRDRETQYF